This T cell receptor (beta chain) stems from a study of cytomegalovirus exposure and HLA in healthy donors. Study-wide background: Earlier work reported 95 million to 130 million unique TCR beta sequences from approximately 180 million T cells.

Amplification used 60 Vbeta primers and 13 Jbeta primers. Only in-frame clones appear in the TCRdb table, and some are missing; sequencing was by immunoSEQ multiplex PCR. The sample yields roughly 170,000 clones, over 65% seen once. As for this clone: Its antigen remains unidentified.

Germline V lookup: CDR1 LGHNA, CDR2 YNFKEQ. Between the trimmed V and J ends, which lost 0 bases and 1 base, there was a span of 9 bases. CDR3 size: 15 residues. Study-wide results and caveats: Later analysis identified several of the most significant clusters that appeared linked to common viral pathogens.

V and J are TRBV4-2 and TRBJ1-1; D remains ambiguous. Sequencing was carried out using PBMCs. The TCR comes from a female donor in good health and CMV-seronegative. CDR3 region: CASSQERNSNTEAFF. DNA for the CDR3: TGTGCCAGCAGCCAAGAGCGAAATTCGAACACTGAAGCTTTCTTT.